The 5 T cell receptor beta chains given below trace back to one sample, sequenced in a study of brain metastases from non-small cell lung cancer. Assay: immunoSEQ multiplex PCR; the TCRdb copy retains only in-frame clones and omits some. The table includes almost 2,500 clones, about 83% detected once. Sequencing was done on a sample of primary lung tumor tissue. All receptors come from a donor over 35 with non-small cell lung cancer.

J is TRBJ1-5 and V is TRBV18; tentative D call: TRBD1 (5 bases). Trimming stripped 5 bases from V and 0 bases from J, with 14 bases between. Per germline, CDR1 KGHSH and CDR2 LQKENI. The CDR3 runs 16 residues. The CDR3, as DNA: TGTGCCAGCTCAGCTCGGAGAGGGGATAGCAATCAGCCCCAGCATTTT. This codes for CASSARRGDSNQPQHF.

This clone has just a few counts. CDR3 region: CASSHIFPGQGYGYTF. The DNA of the CDR3 is TGTGCCAGCAGCCATATCTTCCCGGGACAGGGATATGGCTACACCTTC. V and J are TRBV28 and TRBJ1-2, with 9 bases identical to TRBD1. CDR1 MDHEN and CDR2 SYDVKM come from the germline V gene. This CDR3 is 16 amino acids long. After removal of 6 bases from V and 5 bases from J, the junction contained 13 bases not matched to a gene.

CDR3 sequence reads: CATSPAKNTGELFF. CDR3 nucleotides: TGTGCCACCAGTCCCGCTAAGAACACCGGGGAGCTGTTTTTT. V gene TRBV24-1 combines with J gene TRBJ2-2; no definite D call. The germline gives CDR1 KGHDR, CDR2 SFDVKD. The length of the CDR3 is 14 residues. Between the trimmed V and J ends, which lost 6 bases and 1 base, there was a span of 8 bases.

The V call is TRBV14, the J call TRBJ1-1; D is unclear. The V end lost 3 bases, the J end lost 3 bases, and 14 bases lay between the germline ends. Germline V lookup: CDR1 SGHDN, CDR2 FVKESK. CDR3 size: 15 residues. The CDR3 sequence: CASSQTTGWHTEAFF. The CDR3 DNA follows: TGTGCCAGCAGCCAGACGACCGGGTGGCACACTGAAGCTTTCTTT.

The chain has TRBV18 and TRBJ1-2; D not resolved. CDR3 length equals 14 residues. Trimming pared 3 bases from V and 5 bases from J, leaving 13 bases between. Germline V gene lookup returns CDR1 KGHSH and CDR2 LQKENI. CDR3 amino acids: CASSPPGSPYGYTF. For the CDR3, the DNA is TGTGCCAGCTCACCTCCGGGGAGCCCTTATGGCTACACCTTC.